This entry features one T cell receptor (beta chain) sequence. Its target is not known. The data derive from a study of vaccination and CD4 T cells after COVID-19. Cultured CD4+ T-cell DNA underwent Oncomine TCR Beta short-read sequencing. TCRdb re-analysed the PCR reads in MiXCR, keeping a single row per CDR3 protein. The sample gives around 19,000 distinct CDR3 sequences, roughly 49% of which show up once; about a sixth is in the top ten. Treatment here: roughly nine-day PBMC culture with coronavirus spike peptide pools or control peptides (ViraFEST assay). Per germline, CDR1 LNHNV and CDR2 YYDKDF (reference sequence). The CDR3 sequence is 14 residues long. The ends were cut back, 0 bases at V and 2 bases at J, with 7 bases in the middle.

This sequence joins TRBV15 and TRBJ1-1; the D is unclear. The TCR comes from a human donor who had recovered from COVID-19. Here the sequenced sample was CD4+ T cells from blood, cultured in vitro, taken before SARS-CoV-2 vaccination. The CDR3 spells CATSRDRRNTEAFF. For the CDR3, the DNA is TGTGCCACCAGCAGAGATCGGAGAAACACTGAAGCTTTCTTT.